The text below deals with one T cell receptor beta chain. A much larger clone lies a single base off, so this may be a read error. This specimen comes from a study of Graves' ophthalmopathy and Graves' hyperthyroidism. CDR3 regions of TCR beta were amplified from RNA transcripts. A first-round RT-PCR used HTBI primers, followed by a second-round multiplex PCR. TCRdb re-analysed the multiplex PCR reads in MiXCR, keeping a single row per CDR3 protein. The sample includes 560,000 or so distinct CDR3 sequences, less than 40% seen only once; the top ten take about 4.2%. V was trimmed by 3 bases and J by 2 bases, leaving 8 bases between them. The CDR3 totals 14 residues. Germline assignment: CDR1 MNHNS and CDR2 SASEGT.

The clonotype originates from an adult man with Graves' hyperthyroidism. Input material: peripheral blood or thyroid tissue (not recorded which). The chain combines TRBV6-1 with TRBJ1-5; a weak D match, TRBD1 (5 bases). CDR3 loop: CASSDLTGNQPQHF. DNA for the CDR3: TGTGCCAGCAGTGACTTGACAGGCAATCAGCCCCAGCATTTT.